The 18 T cell receptor beta chains reported below all come from one sample, sequenced in a study of graft-versus-host responses after intestinal transplantation. These TCRs are of unknown antigen specificity. Generated by immunoSEQ multiplex PCR, the TCRdb table keeps only in-frame clones and is missing some. Among roughly 120,000 clones listed, just under 95% were seen once. Sequenced here: unstimulated CD8+ T cells sorted from spleen or lymph node cells, sampled before transplant. The receptors originated from a human donor who was the organ donor for an intestinal transplant.

The chain uses TRBV5-6 and TRBJ2-7, with a possible D match to TRBD1 (5 bases). V lost 2 bases, J lost 0 bases, and 15 bases lay in between. The CDR3 contains 16 residues. CDR1 is SGHDT, CDR2 YYEEEE, per germline. This CDR3 reads CASSFRWRQSSYEQYF. The DNA of the CDR3 is TGTGCCAGCAGCTTCAGGTGGAGACAGAGCTCCTACGAGCAGTACTTC.

The gene calls are TRBV12-5 and TRBJ2-1; the D is unclear. CDR3 size: 12 residues. Trimming took off 4 bases at V and 10 bases at J, with 11 bases between the two ends. Germline V gene sequence: CDR1 LGHNT, CDR2 FRNRAP. Written as DNA, the CDR3 is TGTGCTAGTGGTTACTTGGGGAACGAGCAGTTCTTC. Protein: CASGYLGNEQFF.

The V and J genes are TRBV28 and TRBJ2-5; D gene unclear. CDR1 and CDR2 from the germline V gene are MDHEN and SYDVKM. Trimming removed 5 bases from V and 1 base from J, with 8 bases in between. CDR3 length: 13 amino acids. CDR3 in DNA: TGTGCCAGCAGTCCATTAACCCAAGAGACCCAGTACTTC. It translates to CASSPLTQETQYF.

The chain is built from TRBV9 and TRBJ2-2; TRBD1 is a possible D gene (5 bases). V was clipped by 0 bases and J by 1 base, with 10 bases between them. The CDR3 is 16 residues long. Germline V gene lookup returns CDR1 SGDLS and CDR2 YYNGEE. The CDR3 spells CASSVGVTVNTGELFF. CDR3 nucleotides: TGTGCCAGCAGCGTAGGTGTGACAGTGAACACCGGGGAGCTGTTTTTT.

The genes are TRBV27 and TRBJ2-7; 12 positions match TRBD2. Trimming took 6 bases from V and 2 from J; bases not matched to a gene: 11. CDR1 MNHEY and CDR2 SMNVEV come from the germline V gene (reference sequence). This CDR3 contains 17 residues. The CDR3 is CASSGTSGFSKPYEQYF. The CDR3 DNA sequence: TGTGCCAGCAGCGGGACTAGCGGGTTTTCTAAACCCTACGAGCAGTACTTC.

This chain links TRBV28 with TRBJ2-2; D unclear. Germline values: CDR1 MDHEN, CDR2 SYDVKM. The V end was cut by 6 bases, the J end by 1 base, with 0 bases between. The CDR3 consists of 11 residues. The CDR3 loop is CASRNTGELFF. In nucleotides, the CDR3 is TGTGCCAGCAGGAACACCGGGGAGCTGTTTTTT.

This sequence joins TRBV10-1 and TRBJ2-3; D is uncertain. Germline CDR1 WNHNN, CDR2 SYGVQD (reference sequence). The CDR3 runs 16 residues. V lost 3 bases to trimming and J lost 0 bases, with 13 bases between them. The CDR3 DNA is TGCGCCAGCAGTGAAGGGCCTAGACGGAGCACAGATACGCAGTATTTT. This sequence encodes CASSEGPRRSTDTQYF.

The chain links TRBV30 to TRBJ2-1; TRBD2 aligns across 9 bases. V trimming: 5 bases; J trimming: 0 bases; junction bases outside the gene matches: 2. The germline V gene encodes CDR1 GTSNPN and CDR2 SVGIG (reference sequence). This CDR3 has 14 amino acids. CDR3 DNA sequence: TGTGCCTGGGTTAGCGGGGGCTCCTACAATGAGCAGTTCTTC. Protein sequence: CAWVSGGSYNEQFF. The full variable domain, its missing parts supplied by reference TRBV30 and TRBJ2-1, is SQTIHQWPATLVQPVGSPLSLECTVEGTSNPNLYWYRQAAGRGLQLLFYSVGIGQISSEVPQNLSASRPQDRQFILSSKKLLLSDSGFYLCAWVSGGSYNEQFFGPGTRLTVL.

This clone was counted a single time. The chain combines TRBV27 with TRBJ2-7; possibly TRBD1 or TRBD2 for D (5 bases each). V was pared by 0 bases and J by 2 bases, with 8 bases between. The V gene's germline CDR1 is MNHEY and CDR2 SMNVEV (reference sequence). The CDR3 runs to 14 residues. CDR3 sequence (DNA): TGTGCCAGCAGTTTATCCAAGGGACCCTACGAGCAGTACTTC. Protein product: CASSLSKGPYEQYF.

The chain is built from TRBV7-9 and TRBJ1-4; no clear D. The CDR3 is 13 amino acids. CDR1 is SEHNR and CDR2 is FQNEAQ in the germline V gene (reference sequence). V gave up 6 bases and J gave up 4 bases, with 9 bases separating them. As DNA, the CDR3 is TGTGCCAGCAGACCCGGAGATAATGAAAAACTGTTTTTT. Translation gives CASRPGDNEKLFF.

This sequence joins TRBV28 and TRBJ2-5; weak D call: TRBD1 (6 bases). Germline CDR1 reads MDHEN; CDR2 reads SYDVKM. V was cut by 7 bases and J by 5 bases, with 17 bases left in between. The CDR3 is made up of 14 amino acids. Written as DNA, the CDR3 is TGTGCCAGCACGCCAGGGGACCTCGGGGAGACCCAGTACTTC. This codes for CASTPGDLGETQYF.

Concerning this clone: Other DNA sequences within the sample encode an identical CDR3. The V call is TRBV27, the J call TRBJ2-1, with 8 bases fitting TRBD2. This CDR3 contains 15 residues. The V and J ends lost 2 bases and 4 bases, in that order; junction bases with no gene match: 4. Germline-derived CDR1 and CDR2 are MNHEY and SMNVEV (reference sequence). The CDR3 nucleotides read TGTGCCAGCAGTTTAGCGGGAGGCCCTTACAATGAGCAGTTCTTC. It translates to CASSLAGGPYNEQFF.

The rearrangement links TRBV6-5 to TRBJ1-1; 8 bases map to TRBD1. After removal of 3 bases from V and 1 base from J, the junction contained 4 bases not matched to a gene. This CDR3 region has 15 residues. The germline CDR1 and CDR2 sequences are MNHEY and SVGAGI. The CDR3 nucleotides are TGTGCCAGCAGTTATTCGGACAGGGAGAACACTGAAGCTTTCTTT. Translation gives CASSYSDRENTEAFF.

In regard to this clone: Other nucleotide sequences from this sample produce the same CDR3. The J gene is TRBJ2-2, the V gene TRBV9; D gene ambiguous. Germline V gives CDR1 SGDLS, CDR2 YYNGEE. The CDR3 runs to 14 residues. The germline V and J ends were trimmed by 0 bases and 4 bases, with 7 bases remaining between them. Here the CDR3 reads CASSVVSGTGELFF. The DNA of the CDR3 is TGTGCCAGCAGCGTAGTCTCTGGCACCGGGGAGCTGTTTTTT.

The chain has TRBV4-1 and TRBJ1-5; possibly TRBD1 for D (5 bases). Trimming shortened V by 0 bases and J by 11 bases, and 11 bases separated the two germline ends. Germline values: CDR1 MGHRA, CDR2 YSYEKL. The CDR3 length is 13 residues. The CDR3 nucleotides are TGCGCCAGCAGCCAAGAATCCGGGGGAGCCCAGCATTTT. As protein: CASSQESGGAQHF.

CDR3 coding DNA: TGTGCCAGCAGCCCCGGACTAGCGGGAGCGGGGGCCTACGAGCAGTACTTC. Its translation: CASSPGLAGAGAYEQYF. V usage is TRBV9 and J usage is TRBJ2-7; 13 bases align to TRBD2. The V gene's germline CDR1 is SGDLS and CDR2 YYNGEE. The trim removed 4 bases at V and 2 bases at J, leaving 9 bases unmatched. This CDR3 has 17 amino acids.

Here the CDR3 reads CASRDREFSGNTIYF. For the CDR3, the DNA is TGTGCCAGCAGGGACAGGGAATTCTCTGGAAACACCATATATTTT. The chain recombines TRBV6-5 with TRBJ1-3, with 8 positions matching TRBD1. V lost 6 bases and J lost 0; bases outside the gene matches: 4. This CDR3 has 15 amino acids. Germline CDR1 is MNHEY and CDR2 is SVGAGI.

V and J are TRBV2 and TRBJ2-2; weak D call: TRBD1 (6 bases). Trimming left V 1 base short and J 5 bases short, with 17 bases between. Germline V gene lookup returns CDR1 SNHLY and CDR2 FYNNEI. The CDR3 runs 17 residues. CDR3: CASSEVVRGWRTGELFF. CDR3 DNA sequence: TGTGCCAGCAGTGAAGTCGTCAGGGGTTGGAGAACCGGGGAGCTGTTTTTT.